A single sample gave rise to the 7 T cell receptor beta chains below, sequenced in a study of T cell responses to AZD1222 COVID-19 vaccine. The data were produced by immunoSEQ multiplex PCR, yet TCRdb's version contains in-frame clones alone and is incomplete. Of 100,000 to 150,000 clones in the sample, 70% to 90% were seen once. The sequences come from peripheral blood, collected on day 0 of AZD1222 vaccination. These receptor sequences come from an adult in good health.

This clone was seen more than once but under ten times. The V and J genes are TRBV15 and TRBJ1-1; possible D gene TRBD1, 5 bases. Per the germline V gene, CDR1 is LNHNV and CDR2 is YYDKDF (reference sequence). CDR3 length: 13 residues. V lost 0 bases, J lost 7 bases, and 9 bases lay in between. CDR3 sequence: CATSRDPQGEAFF. The CDR3 DNA reads TGTGCCACCAGCAGAGATCCCCAGGGTGAAGCTTTCTTT.

This chain uses TRBV6-2 or TRBV6-3 with TRBJ1-3, with D perhaps matching TRBD1 (5 bases). With 0 bases removed from V and 9 bases from J, the gap between germline ends came to 15 bases. Germline CDR1 is MNHEY and CDR2 is SVGEGT. The CDR3 is made up of 15 amino acids. The CDR3 reads CASSYSAPPGVTIYF. DNA of the CDR3: TGTGCCAGCAGTTACTCGGCTCCTCCGGGGGTCACCATATATTTT.

The chain is built from TRBV5-1 and TRBJ1-2; weak D call: TRBD1 (6 bases). Between the trimmed V and J ends, which lost 2 bases and 5 bases, there was a span of 10 bases. Germline CDR1 is SGHRS and CDR2 is YFSETQ. There are 13 residues in the CDR3. In nucleotides, the CDR3 is TGCGCCAGCAGCTTCGACAGGTCTTATGGCTACACCTTC. Translated: CASSFDRSYGYTF.

The chain is built from TRBV9 and TRBJ1-2, with D maybe TRBD1 (6 bases). The CDR3 runs 14 residues. Per the germline V gene, CDR1 is SGDLS and CDR2 is YYNGEE. Trimming took off 3 bases at V and 4 bases at J, with 13 bases between the two ends. CDR3 sequence reads: CASSDRAGGYGYTF. CDR3 nucleotides: TGTGCCAGCAGCGACAGGGCGGGGGGCTATGGCTACACCTTC.

The CDR3 bases are TGTGCCAGCAGTTCGGGACAGGGAGGCGAGCAGTACTTC. It codes for CASSSGQGGEQYF. The chain carries TRBV28 and TRBJ2-7; 9 bases map to TRBD1. CDR1 and CDR2 from the germline V gene are MDHEN and SYDVKM. V dropped 4 bases and J dropped 6; count of bases not matched to a gene: 4. The CDR3 extends over 13 amino acids.

V usage is TRBV21-1 and J usage is TRBJ1-5; the table calls TRBD1, which could not be checked here. TRBV21-1 is flagged as a pseudogene. The length of the CDR3 is 15 residues. This CDR3 is CASSKQVRSNQPQHF. The CDR3 DNA reads as TGTGCCAGCAGCAAACAGGTTCGGAGCAATCAGCCCCAGCATTTT.

CDR3 in DNA: TGTGCCAGCAGCTGGACTAGCGGGGGGGCGGGAGATACGCAGTATTTT. Encoded protein: CASSWTSGGAGDTQYF. The J gene is TRBJ2-3, the V gene TRBV7-2; 15 bases map to TRBD2. CDR3 length: 16 residues. With 4 bases clipped from V and 5 bases from J, the junction kept 4 bases outside the gene matches. Germline V gene sequence: CDR1 SGHTA, CDR2 FQGNSA.